Each of the 24 T cell receptor beta chains below was sequenced from the same sample in a study of blood T cell repertoires in COVID-19. Assay: immunoSEQ multiplex PCR; the TCRdb copy retains only in-frame clones and omits some. The sample contains about 56,000 clones, roughly nine tenths of which appear only once. Sequenced input: peripheral blood. Source of these receptors: a woman in her sixties or seventies with COVID-19, enrolled during active disease.

The V gene is TRBV9, the J gene TRBJ2-5; the D gene is possibly TRBD2 (7 bases). V was trimmed by 3 bases and J by 5 bases, leaving 14 bases between them. CDR3 length: 14 amino acids. The germline V gene has CDR1 SGDLS and CDR2 YYNGEE. CDR3 DNA sequence: TGTGCCAGCAGCGAGGGGCGGGGGCGCGAGACCCAGTACTTC. Translating it yields CASSEGRGRETQYF.

The chain carries TRBV19 and TRBJ2-1; TRBD1 agrees at 7 bases. The CDR3 sequence is 14 residues long. Trimming at V came to 5 bases and at J to 7 bases, leaving 8 bases not matched to a gene. CDR1 LNHDA and CDR2 SQIVND come from the germline V gene (reference sequence). The CDR3 DNA is TGTGCCAGTAGTGTAGCAGCAGGGGGAAATGAGCAGTTCTTC. Its translation is CASSVAAGGNEQFF.

The J gene is TRBJ2-1, the V gene TRBV7-9; 9 positions match TRBD1. The CDR3 is 13 residues long. With 6 bases clipped from V and 13 bases from J, the junction kept 10 bases outside the gene matches. CDR1 and CDR2 (germline): SEHNR, FQNEAQ (reference sequence). CDR3 sequence reads: CASSPDRDRDQFF. The CDR3 nucleotides read TGTGCCAGCAGTCCCGACCGGGACAGGGATCAGTTCTTC.

The chain links TRBV29-1 to TRBJ2-1; maybe TRBD1 (5 bases). CDR1 and CDR2 from the germline V gene are SQVTM and ANQGSEA. This CDR3 is 12 amino acids long. V lost 7 bases and J 7 bases, leaving 14 bases between the germline ends. The CDR3 bases are TGCAGCGCTCGAAAAGACAGAAATGAGCAGTTCTTC. This translates into CSARKDRNEQFF.

In this sample, this clone turned up once. This rearrangement joins TRBV5-4 to TRBJ2-5, with 11 positions matching TRBD2. Per germline, CDR1 SGHNT and CDR2 YYREEE (reference sequence). This CDR3 has 15 residues. Unmatched junction bases numbered 5, after V lost 2 bases and J lost 5 bases. The CDR3 nucleotides are TGTGCCAGCAGCTTTAGCGGGGGGGTGAAGGAGACCCAGTACTTC. This sequence encodes CASSFSGGVKETQYF.

CDR3 nucleotide sequence: TGTGCCAGCAGCCAAGGTGGGCCCACAGATACGCAGTATTTT. Translation: CASSQGGPTDTQYF. V gene TRBV3-1 (or the pseudogene TRBV3-2) combines with J gene TRBJ2-3; D call uncertain. V was clipped by 1 base and J by 2 bases, with 7 bases between them. Germline loops: CDR1 LGHDT, CDR2 YNNKEL (reference sequence). The CDR3 extends over 14 amino acids.

The V call is TRBV5-1, the J call TRBJ2-7, with D perhaps TRBD2 (5 bases). The CDR3 is 12 residues long. The V gene lost 3 bases and the J gene lost 6 bases, with 10 bases spanning the gap. The V gene's germline CDR1 is SGHRS and CDR2 YFSETQ. CDR3 loop: CASSYDRGEQYF. The CDR3 DNA is TGCGCCAGCAGCTACGACCGGGGCGAGCAGTACTTC.

The chain carries TRBV5-1 and TRBJ2-2, with 8 bases that match TRBD1. The CDR3 extends over 16 amino acids. With V trimmed by 4 bases and J by 7 bases, 12 bases remained unmatched. Germline CDR1 reads SGHRS; CDR2 reads YFSETQ. The CDR3 nucleotides are TGCGCCAGCAGCGTCTCAGGGGGCACGGACGGCGGGGAGCTGTTTTTT. Translated: CASSVSGGTDGGELFF.

The chain carries TRBV4-3 and TRBJ2-7, with D unclear. Germline values: CDR1 LGHNA, CDR2 YSLEER. Trimming left V 5 bases short and J 2 bases short, with 10 bases between. The CDR3 spans 13 residues. CDR3 loop: CASSSHRAYEQYF. CDR3 DNA: TGCGCCAGCAGCTCCCACCGGGCCTACGAGCAGTACTTC.

J is TRBJ2-1 and V is TRBV4-3, with D possibly TRBD1 on 6 matching bases. This CDR3 is 14 amino acids long. V was pared by 4 bases and J by 12 bases, with 19 bases between. CDR1 and CDR2 (germline): LGHNA, YSLEER. The DNA for the CDR3 is TGCGCCAGCAGCCCAGACAGGTTTTCCTTGGTGCAGTTCTTC. Amino acids: CASSPDRFSLVQFF.

The rearrangement joins TRBV27 to TRBJ2-5; TRBD2 matches at 9 bases. J was trimmed by 4 bases and V by 6 bases; bases with no gene match: 9. CDR3 length: 15 residues. Per germline, CDR1 MNHEY and CDR2 SMNVEV (reference sequence). The CDR3 bases are TGTGCCAGCAGGGGGAGCGCAGCGGGGGGAGAGACCCAGTACTTC. Residues: CASRGSAAGGETQYF.

The genes are TRBV30 and TRBJ1-6; D call uncertain. Germline V gene sequence: CDR1 GTSNPN, CDR2 SVGIG (reference sequence). V lost 5 bases and J lost 6, with 11 bases in between. CDR3 length: 13 amino acids. The CDR3 bases are TGTGCCTGGGAACCGGGAACTAATTCACCCCTCCACTTT. Its translation is CAWEPGTNSPLHF. Filled out from reference TRBV30 and TRBJ1-6, the complete variable domain reads SQTIHQWPATLVQPVGSPLSLECTVEGTSNPNLYWYRQAAGRGLQLLFYSVGIGQISSEVPQNLSASRPQDRQFILSSKKLLLSDSGFYLCAWEPGTNSPLHFGNGTRLTVT.

This chain links TRBV7-8 with TRBJ2-2, with D hard to call. The CDR3 totals 14 residues. Germline V gene data show CDR1 as SGHVS and CDR2 as FQNEAQ. V dropped 1 base and J dropped 0 bases, with 3 bases sitting between them. The CDR3 here is CASSLGANTGELFF. As DNA, the CDR3 is TGTGCCAGCAGCTTAGGAGCGAACACCGGGGAGCTGTTTTTT.

This chain joins TRBV5-1 and TRBJ2-7; maybe TRBD1 (7 bases). Between the trimmed V and J ends, which lost 4 bases and 3 bases, there was a span of 20 bases. This CDR3 spans 16 amino acids. CDR1 and CDR2 from the germline V gene are SGHRS and YFSETQ. CDR3 protein: CASSQAGQSSNYEQYF. As DNA, the CDR3 is TGCGCCAGCAGCCAGGCGGGACAGTCAAGTAACTACGAGCAGTACTTC. Full variable domain (missing parts from reference TRBV5-1 and TRBJ2-7): KAGVTQTPRYLIKTRGQQVTLSCSPISGHRSVSWYQQTPGQGLQFLFEYFSETQRNKGNFPGRFSGRQFSNSRSEMNVSTLELGDSALYLCASSQAGQSSNYEQYFGPGTRLTVT.

The rearrangement links TRBV30 to TRBJ2-3; D perhaps matches TRBD2 (5 bases). V shed 4 bases and J shed 3 bases, with 11 bases lying between them. Germline lookup yields CDR1 GTSNPN and CDR2 SVGIG (reference sequence). The CDR3 is 13 amino acids. The CDR3 sequence is CAWNPRATDTQYF. The CDR3 DNA reads as TGTGCCTGGAACCCGCGGGCTACAGATACGCAGTATTTT. The variable domain in full, completed from reference TRBV30 and TRBJ2-3, reads SQTIHQWPATLVQPVGSPLSLECTVEGTSNPNLYWYRQAAGRGLQLLFYSVGIGQISSEVPQNLSASRPQDRQFILSSKKLLLSDSGFYLCAWNPRATDTQYFGPGTRLTVL.

The V and J genes are TRBV29-1 and TRBJ2-1; 11 bases match TRBD2. Germline CDR1 reads SQVTM; CDR2 reads ANQGSEA. This CDR3 has 16 amino acids. J was trimmed by 2 bases and V by 6 bases; bases with no gene match: 9. CDR3 nucleotide sequence: TGCAGCGTCACACATAGCGGGAGGGGGGCCTACAATGAGCAGTTCTTC. Its translation: CSVTHSGRGAYNEQFF.

The genes are TRBV28 and TRBJ1-5; D uncertain. The germline gives CDR1 MDHEN, CDR2 SYDVKM. This CDR3 has 13 amino acids. V lost 3 bases to trimming and J lost 4 bases, with 7 bases between them. DNA of the CDR3: TGTGCCAGCAGTTTGGGCCCAAATCAGCCCCAGCATTTT. Residues: CASSLGPNQPQHF.

The V gene is TRBV19, the J gene TRBJ2-7, with a weak D call TRBD1 (6 bases). The CDR3 runs 12 residues. V lost 6 bases and J lost 4, with 10 bases in between. Germline values: CDR1 LNHDA, CDR2 SQIVND (reference sequence). CDR3 residues: CASSRQGYEQYF. CDR3 coding DNA: TGTGCCAGTAGCCGGCAGGGGTACGAGCAGTACTTC.

CDR3 nucleotide sequence: TGTGCCAGCTCAAGGACTCAGAACACTGAAGCTTTCTTT. Translation gives CASSRTQNTEAFF. The chain has TRBV18 and TRBJ1-1, with D unresolved. V was trimmed by 5 bases and J by 1 base, leaving 8 bases between them. The CDR3 runs to 13 residues. Germline CDR1 and CDR2: KGHSH and LQKENI.

V gene TRBV12-5 combines with J gene TRBJ2-1; the D gene is possibly TRBD1 (5 bases). The CDR3 loop spans 13 amino acids. Germline V CDR1 and CDR2: LGHNT, FRNRAP. V gave up 6 bases and J gave up 4 bases, with 10 bases separating them. The CDR3 here is CASGRDSYNEQFF. For the CDR3, the DNA is TGTGCTAGTGGCCGAGACAGTTACAATGAGCAGTTCTTC.

The rearrangement joins TRBV2 to TRBJ2-1; 12 bases are a match to TRBD2. Germline CDR1 reads SNHLY; CDR2 reads FYNNEI. The CDR3 consists of 16 residues. V trimming: 7 bases; J trimming: 7 bases; junction bases outside the gene matches: 11. CDR3 nucleotides: TGTGCCAGCAACACCCGACCTAGCGGGGGGGGAAATGAGCAGTTCTTC. Translation: CASNTRPSGGGNEQFF.

Here the CDR3 reads CASSIGQDQETQYF. The CDR3 region has the DNA TGTGCCAGCAGCATAGGACAGGACCAAGAGACCCAGTACTTC. The chain couples TRBV7-2 to TRBJ2-5, with 7 bases that match TRBD1. With V trimmed by 5 bases and J by 0 bases, 3 bases remained unmatched. Germline lookup yields CDR1 SGHTA and CDR2 FQGNSA. The CDR3 is 14 amino acids.

This clone occurred a few times. The rearrangement uses TRBV4-1 and TRBJ1-1; D is undetermined. V was clipped by 6 bases and J by 1 base, with 12 bases between them. There are 14 residues in the CDR3. In germline, CDR1 is MGHRA, CDR2 YSYEKL. CDR3 sequence (DNA): TGCGCCAGCAGGGGCCGGGGTGAGAACACTGAAGCTTTCTTT. It translates to CASRGRGENTEAFF.

This chain uses TRBV11-3 with TRBJ1-1; no firm D call. Per germline, CDR1 SGHNT and CDR2 YENEEA. The CDR3 covers 12 residues. Trimming took off 5 bases at V and 5 bases at J, with 9 bases between the two ends. CDR3 in DNA: TGTGCCAGCAGCGCGTGGAGGACTGAAGCTTTCTTT. Amino acid sequence: CASSAWRTEAFF.